The clone carrying this T cell receptor beta chain has a handful of counts. No antigen is known for it. This may come from a read error, since a much larger clone is one base off. HTBI primers from iRepertoire and Arm-PCR of CDR3 regions yielded the TCR beta libraries. TCRdb processed the multiplex PCR reads anew with MiXCR; each CDR3 protein has one entry. This table has approximately 440,000 distinct CDR3 sequences, 15% to 20% appearing once. Germline trimming cut 2 bases from V and 4 bases from J; bases unmatched to any gene: 13. Germline V lookup: CDR1 PRHDT, CDR2 FYEKMQ (reference sequence). This CDR3 region has 18 residues. This sample is drawn from a study of regulatory T cells in long-lasting Graves disease. Whole-study findings and limits: TCR diversity was lower in persistent Graves' patients than in newly diagnosed ones.

Time point described: newly diagnosed GD, antithyroid drugs for less than 3 months. RNA from PBMCs was the source of the TCR library. The guidelines of the American Thyroid Association were the basis for diagnosing Graves' disease. A further study also used this sample, focusing on T cells in Graves' hyperthyroidism and ophthalmopathy.

The chain combines TRBV13 with TRBJ2-3, with TRBD1 identical over 9 bases. The clonotype originates from a man between 40 and 49 years old with Graves disease. This material consisted of peripheral blood mononuclear cells (PBMCs), taken at new diagnosis, from a patient treated with antithyroid drugs. CDR3 protein: CASSLRVLTGGNPDTQYF. The CDR3, as DNA: TGTGCCAGCAGCTTAAGGGTGTTGACAGGGGGAAACCCAGATACGCAGTATTTT.